The rows below give T cell receptor beta chains drawn from one sample of a study of blood T cell repertoires in COVID-19. Repertoires were generated with immunoSEQ multiplex PCR, while TCRdb's copy carries only in-frame clones and drops some. The repertoire consists of over 150,000 clones, with 70% to 90% occurring once and the leading ten covering about 8.6%. The source material was peripheral blood. All receptors derive from a man aged 50 or older with active or convalescent COVID-19. Both conserved end residues are part of each CDR3. Fields, in order: clone size, V gene, J gene, D gene, CDR3 protein, CDR3 DNA. D genes are given only for firm matches. Not every row has a clone size; where given, it reads once, few, many or a size class.

>few|TRBV10-3|TRBJ2-1|NA
CATSSDQEGDNEQFF
TGTGCCACCTCCTCGGACCAGGAGGGAGACAATGAGCAGTTCTTC
>NA|TRBV19|TRBJ1-4|NA
CASSTPPGVRGEKLFF
TGTGCCAGTAGTACCCCCCCCGGGGTCCGAGGTGAAAAACTGTTTTTT
>NA|TRBV2|TRBJ1-5|NA
CASSDSVVDNQPQHF
TGTGCCAGCAGTGATTCGGTAGTTGACAATCAGCCCCAGCATTTT
>NA|TRBV10-3|TRBJ2-2|NA
CATNRVGKPGELFF
TGTGCCACGAACAGGGTGGGGAAACCCGGGGAGCTGTTTTTT
>NA|TRBV5-5|TRBJ2-2|NA
CASSLRGAWEGTGELFF
TGTGCCAGCAGCTTGCGGGGAGCGTGGGAAGGCACCGGGGAGCTGTTTTTT
>NA|TRBV12-3/TRBV12-4|TRBJ1-5|NA
CASSPGDPKPQHF
TGTGCCAGCAGTCCAGGGGACCCTAAGCCCCAGCATTTT
>NA|TRBV3-1/TRBV3-2|TRBJ2-1|TRBD2
CASSHSSGRAFEQFF
TGTGCCAGCAGCCATTCTAGCGGGAGGGCCTTTGAGCAGTTCTTC
>NA|TRBV10-3|TRBJ2-5|NA
CAISESDGGETQYF
TGTGCCATCAGTGAGTCAGACGGGGGTGAGACCCAGTACTTC
>NA|TRBV10-2|TRBJ1-4|TRBD1
CASRGQGAGSEKLFF
TGCGCCAGCAGGGGACAGGGGGCGGGTAGTGAAAAACTGTTTTTT
>NA|TRBV5-4|TRBJ2-3|TRBD1
CASSFRQGRSTDTQYF
TGTGCCAGCAGCTTCCGACAGGGACGGAGCACAGATACGCAGTATTTT
>NA|TRBV5-1|TRBJ1-4|NA
CASSLGGASNEKLFF
TGCGCCAGCAGCTTAGGAGGGGCATCTAATGAAAAACTGTTTTTT
>once|TRBV3-1/TRBV3-2|TRBJ2-7|TRBD1
CARLPGTAHYEQYF
TGTGCCAGGCTCCCTGGGACAGCTCACTACGAGCAGTACTTC
>NA|TRBV28|TRBJ2-3|NA
CASSFRLADTQYF
TGTGCCAGCAGTTTTAGACTAGCAGATACGCAGTATTTT
>NA|TRBV14|TRBJ1-4|NA
CASSQGTAEKLFF
TGTGCCAGCAGCCAAGGGACAGCTGAAAAACTGTTTTTT
>NA|TRBV27|TRBJ2-1|NA
CASSSSSPYNEQFF
TGTGCCAGCAGCTCCTCGTCCCCCTACAATGAGCAGTTCTTC
>NA|TRBV4-1|TRBJ1-1|TRBD1
CASSQGTDVNTEAFF
TGCGCCAGCAGCCAGGGGACAGATGTAAACACTGAAGCTTTCTTT
>NA|TRBV16|TRBJ1-6|NA
CASSPEEDWNSPLHF
TGTGCCAGCAGTCCGGAGGAGGATTGGAATTCACCCCTCCACTTT
>NA|TRBV4-2|TRBJ2-1|NA
CASSPGDGGLNEQFF
TGTGCCAGCAGCCCGGGCGACGGGGGGCTCAATGAGCAGTTCTTC
>NA|TRBV29-1|TRBJ2-1|NA
CSVSRVNEQFF
TGCAGCGTGAGCAGGGTTAATGAGCAGTTCTTC
>NA|TRBV28|TRBJ1-2|NA
CASSFPYGYTF
TGTGCCAGCAGTTTCCCGTATGGCTACACCTTC
>NA|TRBV9|TRBJ2-1|NA
CASSVQGGPHNEQFF
TGTGCCAGCAGCGTCCAGGGGGGCCCCCACAATGAGCAGTTCTTC
>NA|TRBV7-9|TRBJ1-1|TRBD1
CASGLGTANTEAFF
TGTGCCAGCGGCTTGGGGACAGCTAACACTGAAGCTTTCTTT
>NA|TRBV7-9|TRBJ2-1|TRBD2
CASSLSRTSGIEQFF
TGTGCCAGCAGCTTATCACGGACTAGCGGGATTGAGCAGTTCTTC
>once|TRBV7-2|TRBJ2-5|NA
CASRSRAVETQYF
TGTGCCAGCCGGTCCAGGGCGGTAGAGACCCAGTACTTC
>NA|TRBV6-5|TRBJ1-2|TRBD1
CASRTGNNYGYTF
TGTGCCAGCCGGACAGGGAATAACTATGGCTACACCTTC
>NA|TRBV20-1|TRBJ1-1|NA
CSASDTSPALNEAFF
TGCAGTGCTAGTGACACCTCCCCTGCCCTAAATGAAGCTTTCTTT
>NA|TRBV19|TRBJ1-1|NA
CASRERTATEAFF
TGTGCCAGTAGGGAGCGGACGGCAACTGAAGCTTTCTTT
>many|TRBV5-6|TRBJ2-2|NA
CASSTDTGELFF
TGTGCCAGCAGCACGGACACCGGGGAGCTGTTTTTT
>once|TRBV11-2|TRBJ2-2|NA
CASSLTVGLGTGELFF
TGTGCCAGCAGCTTAACTGTGGGGCTGGGCACCGGGGAGCTGTTTTTT
>NA|TRBV6-5|TRBJ2-1|TRBD2
CASSLYSGGDNEQFF
TGTGCCAGCAGTTTATATAGCGGGGGGGACAATGAGCAGTTCTTC
>many|TRBV28|TRBJ1-5|NA
CASRSAGRSNQPQHF
TGTGCCAGCCGCTCCGCCGGGAGGAGCAATCAGCCCCAGCATTTT
>NA|TRBV6-2/TRBV6-3|TRBJ2-3|NA
CASSSGQGSTDTQYF
TGTGCCAGCAGTTCGGGTCAGGGCAGTACAGATACGCAGTATTTT
>NA|TRBV19|TRBJ2-1|TRBD2
CASSVGLAGGAEQFF
TGTGCCAGTAGTGTGGGACTAGCGGGGGGGGCTGAGCAGTTCTTC
>NA|TRBV6-2/TRBV6-3|TRBJ1-6|NA
CASSYGQGDSPLHF
TGTGCCAGCAGTTACGGGCAGGGTGATTCACCCCTCCACTTT
>once|TRBV30|TRBJ2-3|TRBD2
CAWNGGVADTQYF
TGTGCCTGGAACGGGGGGGTCGCAGATACGCAGTATTTT
>NA|TRBV13|TRBJ1-6|TRBD1
CASSLYRTGLYSPLHF
TGTGCCAGCAGCTTATACAGGACAGGGTTATATTCACCCCTCCACTTT
>few|TRBV20-1|TRBJ2-7|NA
CSASPPGNPAVKYF
TGCAGTGCTAGTCCGCCGGGAAACCCGGCGGTGAAGTACTTC
>NA|TRBV6-2/TRBV6-3|TRBJ1-2|TRBD1
CASSSPLAGGFYGYTF
TGTGCCAGCAGTTCCCCGCTAGCAGGGGGCTTCTATGGCTACACCTTC
>once|TRBV5-1|TRBJ2-7|TRBD2
CASSLGGGSLDEQYF
TGCGCCAGCAGCTTGGGTGGCGGGAGTCTTGACGAGCAGTACTTC
>NA|TRBV20-1|TRBJ2-1|NA
CSASLGPSYNEQFF
TGCAGTGCTAGTTTGGGGCCCTCCTACAATGAGCAGTTCTTC
>NA|TRBV18|TRBJ1-2|TRBD1
CASSRQGGAYGYTF
TGTGCCAGCTCACGACAGGGGGGAGCCTATGGCTACACCTTC